This note documents a single TCR beta chain sequence. The sample belongs to a study of T cell changes during pregnancy in multiple sclerosis. TCRdb keeps only in-frame clones here, not all; method: immunoSEQ multiplex PCR. The sample shows about 57,000 clones, roughly 90% of them seen only once. V lost 3 bases and J lost 4, with 13 bases in between. The CDR3 consists of 14 residues. CDR1 is SGHNT and CDR2 is YENEEA in the germline V gene. The sequencing here drew on peripheral blood, taken after pregnancy. J is TRBJ2-7 and V is TRBV11-3, with a weak D call TRBD2 (7 bases). The clonotype originates from a female donor in good health, enrolled as a control in a pregnancy study. The CDR3 DNA reads as TGTGCCAGCAGCTTGAGAGGGGGGGGATACGAGCAGTACTTC. It specifies CASSLRGGGYEQYF.